The 13 T cell receptor beta chains listed next were all sequenced from one sample in a study of breast tumors, draining lymph nodes, adjacent tissues. Using its own MiXCR run on the multiplex PCR reads, TCRdb lists one record per CDR3 protein. Among about 89,000 distinct CDR3 sequences listed, around 30% were seen once. Axillary draining lymph nodes of breast cancer patients supplied the node samples. The specimen was axillary lymph node tissue. These receptors came from a female donor with breast cancer. Some clones in this sample may be carry-over from other donors' samples.

This clonotype has a count of ten or more. This rearrangement joins TRBV9 to TRBJ2-3; possibly TRBD1 for D (5 bases). Trimming left V 0 bases short and J 6 bases short, with 14 bases between. The CDR3 runs 15 residues. Germline CDR1 SGDLS, CDR2 YYNGEE. The CDR3: CASSVDDHYRDTQYF. The CDR3 coding sequence is TGTGCCAGCAGCGTAGATGACCACTACAGGGATACGCAGTATTTT.

This clonotype was observed many times. The chain recombines TRBV7-2 with TRBJ2-3; 12 bases align to TRBD2. The germline gives CDR1 SGHTA, CDR2 FQGNSA. V lost 5 bases and J lost 2; bases outside the gene matches: 5. The CDR3 length is 16 residues. The DNA for the CDR3 is TGTGCCAGCAGCCTCTCTAGCGGGAGGGTCACAGATACGCAGTATTTT. Its protein is CASSLSSGRVTDTQYF.

This clonotype was detected many times. This chain joins TRBV2 and TRBJ1-3, with D perhaps matching TRBD1 (5 bases). This CDR3 is built from 14 residues. From germline, CDR1 is SNHLY and CDR2 FYNNEI. Trimming took off 7 bases at V and 0 bases at J, with 10 bases between the two ends. The CDR3 region is CASTVRVSGNTIYF. In DNA, the CDR3 is TGTGCCAGCACCGTCAGGGTCTCTGGAAACACCATATATTTT.

This clonotype was seen many times. The chain couples TRBV27 to TRBJ1-4, with TRBD1 matching over 8 bases. The V gene's germline CDR1 is MNHEY and CDR2 SMNVEV (reference sequence). V shed 6 bases, J shed 4 bases, and the junction held 4 bases outside the gene matches. The CDR3 extends over 14 amino acids. CDR3 DNA: TGTGCCAGCAGCCGGGACAGGATTAATGAAAAACTGTTTTTT. Its translation is CASSRDRINEKLFF.

This clonotype was found many times. The rearrangement joins TRBV9 to TRBJ1-2; D is possibly TRBD1 (5 bases). Germline loops: CDR1 SGDLS, CDR2 YYNGEE. Trimming removed 4 bases from V and 8 bases from J, with 27 bases in between. The CDR3 is 17 residues long. The DNA of the CDR3 is TGTGCCAGCAGCTCACAAGCCGCTACCACCGGGACTCTCGGCTACACCTTC. Translated: CASSSQAATTGTLGYTF.

This clonotype was seen just once. The CDR3 here is CSARGTSGITGELFF. The CDR3 DNA is TGCAGTGCTAGGGGGACTAGCGGGATTACCGGGGAGCTGTTTTTT. V and J are TRBV20-1 and TRBJ2-2; 13 nucleotides line up with TRBD2. The CDR3 is 15 residues long. V trimming: 3 bases; J trimming: 5 bases; junction bases outside the gene matches: 3. Germline V lookup: CDR1 DFQATT, CDR2 SNEGSKA (reference sequence).

This clonotype was detected many times. V gene TRBV19 combines with J gene TRBJ2-1; TRBD2 agrees at 8 bases. CDR1 and CDR2 from the germline V gene are LNHDA and SQIVND (reference sequence). The trim removed 9 bases at V and 5 bases at J, leaving 15 bases unmatched. The CDR3 extends over 16 amino acids. In DNA, the CDR3 is TGTGCCAGATACCCCCGGACGAGCGGGAGTAACAATGAGCAGTTCTTC. Translation: CARYPRTSGSNNEQFF.

The rearrangement links TRBV4-3 to TRBJ2-2; 8 nucleotides align to TRBD2. The ends lost 11 bases at V and 5 bases at J; junction bases unmatched: 7. The V gene's germline CDR1 is LGHNA and CDR2 YSLEER. The CDR3 consists of 13 residues. CDR3 sequence (DNA): TGCGCCGCCCGCCGGGGGGGGACCGGGGAGCTGTTTTTT. It is translated as CAARRGGTGELFF.

This clonotype was detected many times. This sequence joins TRBV30 and TRBJ1-2; D unresolved. Trimming shortened V by 3 bases and J by 4 bases, and 12 bases separated the two germline ends. CDR3 size: 13 residues. CDR1 GTSNPN and CDR2 SVGIG come from the germline V gene (reference sequence). CDR3 nucleotide sequence: TGTGCCTGGAGCCGAGGACTGTTCTATGGCTACACCTTC. It specifies CAWSRGLFYGYTF. Full variable domain (outside the CDR3, taken from reference TRBV30 and TRBJ1-2): SQTIHQWPATLVQPVGSPLSLECTVEGTSNPNLYWYRQAAGRGLQLLFYSVGIGQISSEVPQNLSASRPQDRQFILSSKKLLLSDSGFYLCAWSRGLFYGYTFGSGTRLTVV.

About this clonotype: The conserved closing phenylalanine or tryptophan is absent in this CDR3, likely reflecting a read error. The V gene is TRBV20-1, the J gene TRBJ1-5; no definite D call. Trimming stripped 2 bases from V and 9 bases from J, with 11 bases between. The length of the CDR3 is 12 residues. Germline-derived CDR1 and CDR2 are DFQATT and SNEGSKA (reference sequence). The CDR3 loop is CSARTSGRPQHC. DNA for the CDR3: TGCAGTGCTAGAACTAGCGGGAGGCCCCAGCATTGT.

This clonotype was counted at least ten times. This sequence joins TRBV6-4 and TRBJ1-2; 9 nucleotides line up with TRBD1. This CDR3 region has 14 residues. Germline lookup yields CDR1 MRHNA and CDR2 SNTAGT. With V trimmed by 6 bases and J by 3 bases, 5 bases remained unmatched. The CDR3 coding sequence is TGTGCCAGCAGAAGGACAGGGGCGGACTATGGCTACACCTTC. It encodes CASRRTGADYGYTF.

This clonotype was detected many times. V gene TRBV20-1 combines with J gene TRBJ2-1; 8 nucleotides agree with TRBD2. Germline V gives CDR1 DFQATT, CDR2 SNEGSKA (reference sequence). The CDR3 is made up of 16 amino acids. V lost 1 base to trimming and J lost 5 bases; unmatched junction nucleotides: 10. In nucleotides, the CDR3 is TGCAGTGCTAGAGCCTTAAACGGGAGGGCAAACAATGAGCAGTTCTTC. Translating gives CSARALNGRANNEQFF.

This chain joins TRBV20-1 and TRBJ2-1; a weak D match, TRBD1 (7 bases). V was trimmed by 0 bases and J by 3 bases, leaving 21 bases between them. CDR1 is DFQATT, CDR2 SNEGSKA, per germline (reference sequence). This CDR3 is 18 amino acids long. CDR3 in amino acids: CSARDGGRGVGGYNEQFF. As DNA, the CDR3 is TGCAGTGCTAGAGATGGCGGCAGGGGGGTCGGCGGCTACAATGAGCAGTTCTTC.